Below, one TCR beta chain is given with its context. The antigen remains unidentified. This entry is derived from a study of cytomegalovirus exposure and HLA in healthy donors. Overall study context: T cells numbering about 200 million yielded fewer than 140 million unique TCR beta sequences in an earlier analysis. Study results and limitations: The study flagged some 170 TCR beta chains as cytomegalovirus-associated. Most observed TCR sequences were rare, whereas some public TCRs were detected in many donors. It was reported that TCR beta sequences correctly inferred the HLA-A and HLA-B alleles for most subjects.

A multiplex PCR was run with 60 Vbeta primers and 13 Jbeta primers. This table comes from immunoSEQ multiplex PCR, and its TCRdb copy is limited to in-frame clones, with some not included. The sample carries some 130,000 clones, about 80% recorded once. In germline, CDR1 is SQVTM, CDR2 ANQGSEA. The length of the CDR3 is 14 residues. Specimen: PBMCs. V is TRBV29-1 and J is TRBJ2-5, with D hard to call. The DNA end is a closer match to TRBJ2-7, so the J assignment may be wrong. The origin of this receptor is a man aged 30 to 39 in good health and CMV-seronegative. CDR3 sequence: CSATLHGLRYEQYF. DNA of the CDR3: TGCAGCGCGACCCTGCACGGCCTGAGGTACGAGCAGTACTTC.